This record looks at one T cell receptor beta chain sequence and its context. The target antigen is unknown. This record belongs to a study of shared clonotypes between healthy human individuals. CD45RO negativity and positive selection for CCR7 defined naive CD8 cells, a population that excluded terminally differentiated effector memory CD45RA+ cells. Study-wide findings and caveats: The study's rarefaction showed incomplete sorted-subset sequencing despite large depth.

Samples underwent the assay at deep level. Each replicate PCR on the sorted subsets used 150 to 200 ng DNA (around 31,000 T cell genomes). Assay: immunoSEQ multiplex PCR; the TCRdb copy retains only in-frame clones and omits some. The data contain some 2.1 million clones, 93% of them singletons. CDR1 LGHNA and CDR2 YSLEER come from the germline V gene. Between the trimmed V and J ends, which lost 0 bases and 4 bases, there was a span of 12 bases. CDR3 size: 15 residues. The receptor comes from a man aged 18-30 years in good health. Some clones in this sample may be carry-over from other donors' samples. The chain carries TRBV4-3 and TRBJ1-2; perhaps TRBD1 as D (5 bases). Sequenced input: naive CD8+ T cells from PBMCs. The CDR3 DNA reads as TGCGCCAGCAGCCAAGAGCTCCAGGGAATCTATGGCTACACCTTC. It translates to CASSQELQGIYGYTF.